This T cell receptor beta chain was found in a study of beta chain features in type 1 diabetes. For the study at large: Similarity in age, gender and cell yields was seen between patients and healthy donors. The study, taken as a whole, reports: VDJ junctions from type 1 diabetes patients carried fewer insertions and larger deletions. Compared with healthy donors, patients appeared to share more similar naive, central memory and regulatory TCRB repertoires.

CDR1 and CDR2 (germline): SGHDT, YYEEEE. The length of the CDR3 is 16 residues. V was cut by 0 bases and J by 4 bases, with 13 bases left in between. This clone was seen only once. The antigen is unknown. All of the isolated RNA was reverse transcribed, so expressed TCRB transcripts were sequenced. Libraries were prepared by immunoSEQ multiplex PCR; TCRdb keeps only in-frame clonotypes and omits some of them. The table includes some 220,000 clones, roughly 11% detected once. J is TRBJ2-2 and V is TRBV5-6; possibly TRBD2 for D (5 bases). Sequencing was done on a sample of central memory CD4+ T cells from blood. The receptor was derived from a man younger than 35 in good health. CDR3 protein: CASSLEVGVLTGELFF. CDR3 DNA sequence: TGTGCCAGCAGCTTGGAGGTCGGGGTTCTCACCGGGGAGCTGTTTTTT.